One and the same sample provided the 14 T cell receptor beta chains below, sequenced in a study of cytomegalovirus exposure and HLA in healthy donors. The primer mix had 60 Vbeta and 13 Jbeta primers. Sequenced by immunoSEQ multiplex PCR; TCRdb stores in-frame clones only, minus some. Here the sample spans over 110,000 clones, approximately 80% being singletons. Sample: PBMCs. The receptors come from a male donor in good health and CMV-seronegative.

The CDR3 sequence is CASSPSTGFGNTEAFF. The CDR3 DNA reads TGTGCCAGCTCTCCTTCCACAGGGTTTGGGAACACTGAAGCTTTCTTT. The V call is TRBV27, the J call TRBJ1-1, with a tentative D call TRBD1 (6 bases). The germline V gene has CDR1 MNHEY and CDR2 SMNVEV (reference sequence). The CDR3 runs 16 residues. Trimming left V 8 bases short and J 1 base short, with 20 bases between.

The V gene is TRBV6-5, the J gene TRBJ1-1; 10 nucleotides align to TRBD1. V shed 2 bases, J shed 7 bases, and the junction held 7 bases outside the gene matches. The CDR3 loop spans 15 amino acids. Looked up from germline, CDR1 is MNHEY and CDR2 is SVGAGI. This CDR3 reads CASSYPGQGIGEAFF. The CDR3 DNA reads TGTGCCAGCAGTTACCCGGGACAGGGGATTGGTGAAGCTTTCTTT.

Here the CDR3 DNA reads TGCGCCAGCAGCCAAGTAGCGGGTCTGATCTCGGCTTTCTTT. This encodes CASSQVAGLISAFF. The rearrangement uses TRBV4-1 and TRBJ1-1; no clear D gene. Trimming shortened V by 1 base and J by 11 bases, and 17 bases separated the two germline ends. The CDR3 length is 14 residues. In germline, CDR1 is MGHRA, CDR2 YSYEKL.

The chain combines TRBV5-1 with TRBJ2-7; 10 bases are shared with TRBD2. V lost 3 bases, J lost 4 bases, and 1 base stayed unmatched. Germline V CDR1 and CDR2: SGHRS, YFSETQ. This CDR3 region has 13 residues. The CDR3 DNA follows: TGCGCCAGCAGCTGGACTAGCGGATACGAGCAGTACTTC. This sequence encodes CASSWTSGYEQYF.

This chain links TRBV7-2 with TRBJ2-2, with TRBD1 matching 8 bases. V shed 6 bases and J 6 bases; nucleotides not matched to a gene: 12. The CDR3 has 16 residues. Germline V gene lookup returns CDR1 SGHTA and CDR2 FQGNSA. CDR3 sequence (DNA): TGTGCCAGCAGGGAAACCGGGACAGGAGGCGCCGGGGAGCTGTTTTTT. Its translation: CASRETGTGGAGELFF.

J is TRBJ1-1 and V is TRBV7-2; D unclear. Trimming took 4 bases from V and 0 from J, leaving 12 bases between them. The germline CDR1 and CDR2 sequences are SGHTA and FQGNSA. There are 15 residues in the CDR3. The CDR3 DNA reads as TGTGCCAGCAGCTCCTTGGGGAGCGTGAACACTGAAGCTTTCTTT. This translates into CASSSLGSVNTEAFF.

V and J are TRBV4-1 and TRBJ2-5; 8 bases map to TRBD2. Unmatched junction bases numbered 8, after V lost 0 bases and J lost 5 bases. The CDR3 extends over 16 amino acids. Germline CDR1 and CDR2: MGHRA and YSYEKL. The CDR3 sequence is CASSQDWNIAGETQYF. The CDR3, as DNA: TGCGCCAGCAGCCAAGATTGGAATATAGCGGGGGAGACCCAGTACTTC.

The chain uses TRBV29-1 and TRBJ2-7, with D maybe TRBD1 (6 bases). V shed 4 bases and J shed 3 bases, with 10 bases lying between them. Germline values: CDR1 SQVTM, CDR2 ANQGSEA. The CDR3 consists of 12 residues. CDR3 amino acids: CSVVKGVYEQYF. In DNA, the CDR3 is TGCAGCGTTGTGAAGGGGGTCTACGAGCAGTACTTC.

This clone has only a few counts. The CDR3 DNA follows: TGTGCCAGCAGCGTGGGTAGCGGGAGCTCCTACGAGCAGTACTTC. Its protein is CASSVGSGSSYEQYF. The chain combines TRBV7-9 with TRBJ2-7, with 9 bases matching TRBD2. With V trimmed by 5 bases and J by 0 bases, 5 bases remained unmatched. The CDR3 extends over 15 amino acids. CDR1 and CDR2 from the germline V gene are SEHNR and FQNEAQ (reference sequence).

V is TRBV30 and J is TRBJ1-5; TRBD1 matches 8 bases. The V segment lost 0 bases and the J segment 3 bases; nucleotides outside the gene matches: 10. The germline V gene has CDR1 GTSNPN and CDR2 SVGIG (reference sequence). The CDR3 consists of 17 residues. The CDR3 protein is CAWSVQGGLDPNQPQHF. The CDR3 DNA follows: TGTGCCTGGAGTGTACAGGGGGGGCTAGACCCCAATCAGCCCCAGCATTTT. Full variable domain (missing parts from reference TRBV30 and TRBJ1-5): SQTIHQWPATLVQPVGSPLSLECTVEGTSNPNLYWYRQAAGRGLQLLFYSVGIGQISSEVPQNLSASRPQDRQFILSSKKLLLSDSGFYLCAWSVQGGLDPNQPQHFGDGTRLSIL.

This clone was seen a few times. The chain employs TRBV4-1 and TRBJ1-2; D ambiguous. The CDR3 loop spans 13 amino acids. V was shortened by 0 bases and J by 7 bases, with 9 bases between the two germline ends. Germline CDR1 and CDR2: MGHRA and YSYEKL. In nucleotides, the CDR3 is TGCGCCAGCAGCCAAGATGAGAAGAGTGGCTACACCTTC. This codes for CASSQDEKSGYTF.

The chain uses TRBV5-4 and TRBJ1-1; 7 nucleotides line up with TRBD1. Germline trimming cut 3 bases from V and 3 bases from J; bases unmatched to any gene: 5. CDR1 and CDR2 (germline): SGHNT, YYREEE (reference sequence). The CDR3 is made up of 14 amino acids. CDR3 in DNA: TGTGCCAGCAGCTCAACAGGGGATGACACTGAAGCTTTCTTT. Amino acid sequence: CASSSTGDDTEAFF.

This clone came up a few times. The V and J genes are TRBV6-1 and TRBJ2-1; 8 bases are a match to TRBD1. The CDR3 length is 16 residues. J was trimmed by 4 bases and V by 1 base; bases with no gene match: 6. The germline V gene encodes CDR1 MNHNS and CDR2 SASEGT. CDR3 bases: TGTGCCAGCAGTGAAGATGGTGGGACAGGTTACAATGAGCAGTTCTTC. This sequence encodes CASSEDGGTGYNEQFF.

The V gene is TRBV6-4, the J gene TRBJ2-7; the match to TRBD2 covers 7 bases. Losses at the gene ends were 6 bases for V and 2 bases for J; bases not matched to a gene: 13. Germline values: CDR1 MRHNA, CDR2 SNTAGT. This CDR3 has 16 amino acids. The CDR3, as DNA: TGTGCCAGCAGCATTTCCGGGGGGACGCAGGCCTACGAGCAGTACTTC. This translates into CASSISGGTQAYEQYF.